The rows below give T cell receptor beta chains drawn from one sample of a study of control samples from healthy donors and cancer patients. Profiled with immunoSEQ multiplex PCR; TCRdb holds only in-frame clones, not every one. The sample has about 120,000 clones, about 90% seen once; the top ten hold less than 40%. The sequenced sample was blood. These TCRs come from a man aged 50 to 60 in good health. The CDR3 runs from the conserved cysteine through the conserved F or W. The order of the fields is J gene, D gene, clone size, V gene, CDR3 protein, CDR3 DNA. D genes are given only for firm matches. Not every row has a clone size; where given, it reads once, few, many or a size class.

TRBJ2-7 . . TRBV2 CASSEIKGGVYEQYF TGTGCCAGCAGTGAGATAAAGGGTGGTGTGTACGAGCAGTACTTC
TRBJ1-2 TRBD1 . TRBV7-2 CASSKPPGQGFNGYTF TGTGCCAGCAGCAAGCCTCCGGGACAGGGGTTCAATGGCTACACCTTC
TRBJ1-2 TRBD1 . TRBV5-1 CASSFGQGVDYGYTF TGCGCCAGCAGCTTCGGACAGGGAGTCGACTATGGCTACACCTTC
TRBJ1-1 TRBD1 . TRBV20-1 CSASEGAITEAFF TGCAGTGCTAGTGAGGGGGCAATAACTGAAGCTTTCTTT
TRBJ2-5 . . TRBV2 CASIWAIQETQYF TGTGCCAGCATTTGGGCCATCCAAGAGACCCAGTACTTC
TRBJ1-2 . once TRBV6-5 CASSPRRDYGYTF TGTGCCAGCAGCCCCAGGAGGGACTATGGCTACACCTTC
TRBJ2-3 TRBD2 . TRBV6-4 CATERGLAGGGSTDTQYF TGTGCCACCGAGCGAGGCCTAGCGGGGGGGGGAAGCACAGATACGCAGTATTTT
TRBJ2-5 . . TRBV25-1 CASPLTGKKTQYF TGTGCCAGCCCCCTTACAGGGAAGAAGACCCAGTACTTC
TRBJ1-2 . . TRBV9 CASSAPGERYGYTF TGTGCCAGCAGCGCGCCCGGGGAAAGGTATGGCTACACCTTC
TRBJ1-1 . . TRBV20-1 CSASRGGPNTEAFF TGCAGTGCTAGTCGGGGGGGTCCGAACACTGAAGCTTTCTTT
TRBJ2-4 . once TRBV5-1 CASSLAGWENIQYF TGCGCCAGCAGCTTGGCCGGGTGGGAAAACATTCAGTACTTC
TRBJ2-5 . . TRBV21-1 CASSKGYLHPTGGWQDTQYF TGTGCCAGCAGCAAAGGTTACCTACACCCTACAGGGGGATGGCAAGACACCCAGTACTTC
TRBJ2-1 . . TRBV27 CASSLLARYEEQFF TGTGCCAGCAGTTTATTAGCGCGGTATGAGGAGCAGTTCTTC
TRBJ1-4 TRBD1 . TRBV7-2 CASSVQGATNEKLFF TGTGCCAGCAGCGTTCAGGGGGCAACTAATGAAAAACTGTTTTTT
TRBJ2-7 TRBD2 . TRBV19 CASSIGGGTYYEQYF TGTGCCAGTAGTATAGGGGGAGGGACCTACTACGAGCAGTACTTC
TRBJ1-2 . . TRBV18 CASSPPARGTGSSSYGYTF TGTGCCAGCTCACCACCGGCTCGGGGGACCGGTTCGTCTTCCTATGGCTACACCTTC
TRBJ2-1 . . TRBV29-1 CSVDRGVEQFF TGCAGCGTTGACAGGGGGGTTGAGCAGTTCTTC
TRBJ2-7 . . TRBV30 CAWSMPDRERDEQYF TGTGCCTGGAGTATGCCCGACAGGGAGCGGGACGAGCAGTACTTC
TRBJ1-6 . . TRBV25-1 CASSPLTGANSPLHF TGTGCCAGCAGCCCTTTGACAGGTGCTAATTCACCCCTCCACTTT
TRBJ1-4 TRBD1 . TRBV15 CATSVHPRDRVEKLFF TGTGCCACCAGCGTCCACCCCCGGGACAGGGTTGAAAAACTGTTTTTT
TRBJ1-2 . . TRBV11-2 CASSLSSMGYGYTF TGTGCCAGCAGCTTAAGTTCGATGGGCTATGGCTACACCTTC
TRBJ2-7 TRBD2 . TRBV10-3 CAISESSGGYEQYF TGTGCCATCAGTGAGTCGTCGGGGGGCTACGAGCAGTACTTC
TRBJ1-2 . . TRBV6-6 CASSFSDRRGGYTF TGTGCCAGCAGTTTTTCCGACAGGCGTGGTGGCTACACCTTC
TRBJ1-1 . few TRBV7-8 CASSFSPGPMNTEAFF TGTGCCAGCAGCTTCTCACCGGGACCTATGAACACTGAAGCTTTCTTT
TRBJ1-2 . . TRBV30 CAWSDPGNYGYTF TGTGCCTGGAGTGACCCAGGTAACTATGGCTACACCTTC
TRBJ1-3 . . TRBV6-6 CASSSGFGNTIYF TGTGCCAGCAGTTCAGGGTTTGGAAACACCATATATTTT
TRBJ1-1 . . TRBV6-4 CASSLTDRYTEAFF TGTGCCAGCAGCTTGACTGACCGGTACACTGAAGCTTTCTTT
TRBJ2-3 . . TRBV9 CASSTGGGGTDTQYF TGTGCCAGCAGCACGGGTGGCGGAGGCACAGATACGCAGTATTTT
TRBJ1-2 TRBD1 once TRBV27 CASSLAPGGLRGYTF TGTGCCAGCAGTTTAGCGCCAGGGGGGTTGCGTGGCTACACCTTC
TRBJ1-2 . few TRBV7-8 CASSSGQYYGYTF TGTGCCAGCAGCTCCGGACAGTATTATGGCTACACCTTC
TRBJ2-7 . . TRBV3-1/TRBV3-2 CASSQDQGSSYEQYF TGTGCCAGCAGCCAAGATCAAGGGAGCTCCTACGAGCAGTACTTC
TRBJ1-2 TRBD1 . TRBV6-1 CASSEGQGGGNYGYTF TGTGCCAGCAGTGAAGGACAGGGGGGCGGGAACTATGGCTACACCTTC
TRBJ2-5 . . TRBV5-5 CASSDDGVVETQYF TGTGCCAGCAGCGACGACGGAGTTGTGGAGACCCAGTACTTC
TRBJ2-7 . . TRBV6-5 CASSKWNYEQYF TGTGCCAGCAGCAAATGGAACTACGAGCAGTACTTC
TRBJ1-3 TRBD1 . TRBV6-6 CASSYGTGLLPIYF TGTGCCAGCAGTTACGGGACAGGGCTACTTCCCATATATTTT
TRBJ1-1 . . TRBV29-1 CSVEIYGGKTEAFF TGCAGCGTTGAAATATACGGGGGGAAAACTGAAGCTTTCTTT
TRBJ1-5 . . TRBV19 CASWDRAGGNQPQHF TGTGCCAGCTGGGACCGAGCGGGGGGCAATCAGCCCCAGCATTTT
TRBJ2-5 . . TRBV5-4 CASSLDGRRPETQYF TGTGCCAGCAGCTTGGATGGTCGCCGGCCAGAGACCCAGTACTTC
TRBJ2-3 . . TRBV5-1 CASSSNWDSTDTQYF TGCGCCAGCAGCTCGAATTGGGACAGCACAGATACGCAGTATTTT
TRBJ1-3 . . TRBV9 CASSVPPDLIGNTIYF TGTGCCAGCAGCGTGCCCCCGGACCTTATTGGAAACACCATATATTTT
TRBJ1-5 TRBD1 . TRBV4-2 CASSPGTADQPQHF TGTGCCAGCAGCCCCGGGACAGCAGACCAGCCCCAGCATTTT
TRBJ2-2 . . TRBV24-1 CATSGLGTGELFF TGTGCCACCAGTGGCCTAGGGACCGGGGAGCTGTTTTTT
TRBJ1-2 TRBD1 . TRBV27 CASSLTGAGYGYTF TGTGCCAGCAGCCTGACAGGGGCAGGCTATGGCTACACCTTC
TRBJ2-2 . . TRBV9 CASSLYVGELFF TGTGCCAGCAGCCTTTACGTCGGGGAGCTGTTTTTT
TRBJ1-1 . . TRBV2 CASRPGTNTEAFF TGTGCCAGCAGGCCGGGAACGAACACTGAAGCTTTCTTT
TRBJ1-1 TRBD1 . TRBV30 CAWSRDRGHTEAFF TGTGCCTGGAGCCGGGACAGGGGACACACTGAAGCTTTCTTT
TRBJ2-1 . . TRBV5-4 CASSSRGRGDEQFF TGTGCCAGCAGCTCGCGGGGGCGGGGAGATGAGCAGTTCTTC
TRBJ1-1 . . TRBV4-1 CASSPPGRNTEAFF TGCGCCAGCAGCCCCCCGGGGAGAAACACTGAAGCTTTCTTT
TRBJ1-2 . few TRBV6-5 CASRDIAYGYTF TGTGCCAGCAGGGACATCGCCTATGGCTACACCTTC
TRBJ2-2 . few TRBV6-5 CASSVTGTGELFF TGTGCCAGCAGCGTTACAGGGACCGGGGAGCTGTTTTTT
TRBJ1-1 . . TRBV6-5 CASSYSRANTEAFF TGTGCCAGCAGTTACTCGCGGGCGAACACTGAAGCTTTCTTT
TRBJ1-2 . many TRBV30 CAWSIGEGVNYGYTF TGTGCCTGGAGTATCGGTGAGGGAGTCAACTATGGCTACACCTTC
TRBJ1-5 . . TRBV30 CAWSDATGNQPQHF TGTGCCTGGAGCGACGCCACGGGCAATCAGCCCCAGCATTTT
TRBJ2-3 . . TRBV7-9 CASSLRDTQYF TGTGCCAGCAGCTTAAGAGATACGCAGTATTTT
TRBJ1-1 . once TRBV5-1 CASRDLNTEAFF TGCGCCAGCAGAGACTTGAACACTGAAGCTTTCTTT
TRBJ1-2 . . TRBV30 CAWSVIGSGDGYTF TGTGCCTGGAGTGTAATCGGCTCAGGGGATGGCTACACCTTC
TRBJ1-5 TRBD1 . TRBV9 CASSVNEGAVCNQPQHF TGTGCCAGCAGCGTAAACGAGGGGGCCGTATGCAATCAGCCCCAGCATTTT
TRBJ2-7 . . TRBV29-1 CSASQTATYEQYF TGCAGCGCCTCGCAGACAGCTACCTACGAGCAGTACTTC